The 15 T cell receptor beta chains below come from one sample, sequenced in a study of blood T cell repertoires in COVID-19 (dated by TCRdb to between 2020 and 2021). The library relied on the immunoSEQ multiplex PCR assay. TCRdb retrieved this table from immuneACCESS and kept in-frame rearrangements only. Not all clones are present; in checked studies, unresolved V genes account for under half, and no reason is known for the remainder. A total of around 300,000 clones appear in this sample, about nine tenths of them only once. The biggest ten clones account for 3% of the sample. The specimen was peripheral blood. The source of these receptors is a woman in her twenties or thirties with active or convalescent COVID-19.

The chain uses TRBV6-2 or TRBV6-3 and TRBJ2-1, with TRBD2 matching over 7 bases. V shed 4 bases and J 1 base; nucleotides not matched to a gene: 4. The CDR3 spans 15 residues. The V gene's germline CDR1 is MNHEY and CDR2 SVGEGT. The CDR3 DNA reads TGTGCCAGCAGTTTGGTGGGGGGGTCCTACAATGAGCAGTTCTTC. Amino acids: CASSLVGGSYNEQFF.

The rearrangement links TRBV2 to TRBJ1-5, with a weak D call TRBD1 (5 bases). This CDR3 has 14 residues. Trimming removed 0 bases at V and 4 bases at J, with 7 bases between. The germline V gene encodes CDR1 SNHLY and CDR2 FYNNEI. The CDR3: CASSEARGNQPQHF. CDR3 nucleotide sequence: TGTGCCAGCAGTGAAGCGCGGGGGAATCAGCCCCAGCATTTT.

The chain is built from TRBV30 and TRBJ1-5, with 10 bases matching TRBD1. Germline assignment: CDR1 GTSNPN and CDR2 SVGIG (reference sequence). V gave up 4 bases and J gave up 4 bases; unmatched junction bases: 4. The CDR3 runs to 14 residues. CDR3 in DNA: TGTGCCTGGACGACAGGGGGCTGGAATCAGCCCCAGCATTTT. Residues: CAWTTGGWNQPQHF.

This sequence joins TRBV4-3 and TRBJ2-7; 7 nucleotides line up with TRBD2. CDR1 is LGHNA, CDR2 YSLEER, per germline. With 1 base clipped from V and 1 base from J, the junction kept 4 bases outside the gene matches. The CDR3 runs to 15 residues. CDR3 residues: CASSQVWGGSYEQYF. DNA for the CDR3: TGCGCCAGCAGCCAAGTCTGGGGGGGGTCCTACGAGCAGTACTTC.

This chain uses TRBV7-9 with TRBJ1-4; perhaps TRBD1 as D (6 bases). This CDR3 is built from 14 residues. Germline V lookup: CDR1 SEHNR, CDR2 FQNEAQ (reference sequence). V dropped 2 bases and J dropped 9 bases, with 13 bases sitting between them. CDR3 protein: CASSLSGDAKKLFF. For the CDR3, the DNA is TGTGCCAGCAGCTTATCAGGGGATGCAAAAAAACTGTTTTTT.

V gene TRBV28 combines with J gene TRBJ1-2, with 8 nucleotides matching TRBD1. CDR3 length: 12 residues. V lost 5 bases, J lost 8 bases, and 4 bases stayed unmatched. Germline-derived CDR1 and CDR2 are MDHEN and SYDVKM. CDR3 in DNA: TGTGCCAGCAGTCCAGACAGGGGCGGCTACACCTTC. It specifies CASSPDRGGYTF.

The V call is TRBV28, the J call TRBJ2-2; 8 bases are a match to TRBD1. V lost 5 bases and J lost 0; bases outside the gene matches: 5. Germline V gene lookup returns CDR1 MDHEN and CDR2 SYDVKM. The CDR3 has 16 amino acids. The CDR3 bases are TGTGCCAGCAGTCGACAGGGGCCTTCGAACACCGGGGAGCTGTTTTTT. As protein: CASSRQGPSNTGELFF.

The chain joins TRBV4-2 to TRBJ1-6; the match to TRBD1 covers 7 bases. The CDR3 is 20 residues long. Germline values: CDR1 LGHNA, CDR2 YNFKEQ. Trimming removed 0 bases from V and 6 bases from J; junction bases left unmatched: 17. CDR3 residues: CASSQESLILTGMSNSPLHF. The CDR3 region has the DNA TGTGCCAGCAGCCAAGAATCCCTGATTTTGACAGGGATGAGTAATTCACCCCTCCACTTT.

The chain couples TRBV18 to TRBJ1-2; 9 nucleotides line up with TRBD1. Losses at the gene ends were 3 bases for V and 2 bases for J; bases not matched to a gene: 7. The CDR3 is made up of 16 amino acids. Per germline, CDR1 KGHSH and CDR2 LQKENI. CDR3 nucleotides: TGTGCCAGCTCACCGCCGTCGACAGGGGGAAACTATGGCTACACCTTC. Encoded protein: CASSPPSTGGNYGYTF.

This clone was detected many times. The chain uses TRBV6-5 and TRBJ1-2; 7 bases are a match to TRBD1. The V gene's germline CDR1 is MNHEY and CDR2 SVGAGI. The CDR3 consists of 13 residues. Losses at the gene ends were 7 bases for V and 2 bases for J; bases not matched to a gene: 4. CDR3: CASTPTGNYGYTF. The CDR3 DNA reads as TGTGCCAGCACCCCGACAGGGAACTATGGCTACACCTTC.

This clone was observed once. The chain has TRBV23-1 and TRBJ1-4; D perhaps matches TRBD1 (5 bases). TRBV23-1 falls under the ORF class, with uncertain function. The CDR3 loop spans 15 amino acids. The germline V and J ends were trimmed by 9 bases and 7 bases, with 21 bases remaining between them. CDR3: CARRPSAAGSEKLFF. Written as DNA, the CDR3 is TGCGCCAGGCGCCCGAGTGCGGCAGGGTCTGAAAAACTGTTTTTT.

V and J are TRBV7-9 and TRBJ2-7, with TRBD1 as a possible D gene (5 bases). The CDR3 sequence is 15 residues long. V lost 5 bases and J 7 bases, leaving 21 bases between the germline ends. The germline CDR1 and CDR2 sequences are SEHNR and FQNEAQ (reference sequence). This CDR3 reads CASSRSGHLLYEQYF. The CDR3 DNA follows: TGTGCCAGCAGCCGTTCCGGACACCTCCTTTATGAGCAGTACTTC. The complete variable domain, with remaining parts taken from reference TRBV7-9 and TRBJ2-7, reads DTGVSQNPRHKITKRGQNVTFRCDPISEHNRLYWYRQTLGQGPEFLTYFQNEAQLEKSRLLSDRFSAERPKGSFSTLEIQRTEQGDSAMYLCASSRSGHLLYEQYFGPGTRLTVT.

The chain joins TRBV28 to TRBJ1-4; 7 nucleotides line up with TRBD1. There are 14 residues in the CDR3. The germline V gene has CDR1 MDHEN and CDR2 SYDVKM. The V and J ends lost 3 bases and 8 bases, in that order; junction bases with no gene match: 6. The chain's CDR3 is CASSFQGGEEKLFF. As DNA, the CDR3 is TGTGCCAGCAGTTTTCAGGGGGGAGAAGAAAAACTGTTTTTT.

This chain connects TRBV7-8 to TRBJ1-5, with TRBD1 identical over 12 bases. CDR1 is SGHVS and CDR2 is FQNEAQ in the germline V gene. The length of the CDR3 is 16 residues. V shed 5 bases, J shed 6 bases, and the junction held 8 bases outside the gene matches. The CDR3 spells CASSPSGTGGGQPQHF. CDR3 DNA sequence: TGTGCCAGCAGCCCATCCGGGACAGGGGGCGGTCAGCCCCAGCATTTT.

The rearrangement joins TRBV19 to TRBJ1-2; 10 bases match TRBD1. V trimming: 5 bases; J trimming: 7 bases; junction bases outside the gene matches: 13. CDR1 and CDR2 from the germline V gene are LNHDA and SQIVND (reference sequence). There are 16 residues in the CDR3. The CDR3 nucleotides are TGTGCCAGTAGTTCCCGTACCGGGACAGGGGCCAGTGGCTACACCTTC. Amino acids: CASSSRTGTGASGYTF.